This TCR beta chain was retrieved from a study of blood T cell repertoires in COVID-19 (dated by TCRdb to the early 2020s). With regard to the full study: The collaborator samples originated in the United States, Italy and Spain and spanned the acute and convalescent phases of COVID-19. Samples were obtained from the ongoing ImmuneRACE study (first 160 participants) and from some 1,200 subjects provided by 6 global collaborators. The prospective study material was composed of cDNA or gDNA derived from T cells, B-cell-depleted T cells, or PBMCs. The dataset comprised deeply sampled blood TCRbeta repertoires from subjects exposed to, actively infected with, or recovered from COVID-19. The repertoires were made available in a free public database intended to serve as a resource for research on the immune response to SARS-CoV-2. Where available, HLA class I and class II types were obtained from metadata supplied by the sample provider rather than from assay-based typing. Nearly every sample came with metadata listing a de-identified subject ID, COVID-19 status, age in years and sex. Overall results and qualifications from the work: How much clinical and demographic metadata was included differed by source and by participant, and the metadata was provided uncurated.

Including cysteine and phenylalanine, the CDR3 has 15 amino acids. Only the CDR3 DNA is retained, 45 bases long and in frame from the first base. CDR1 and CDR2 are drawn from the germline V gene: SNHLY, FYNNEI. Here V drops 1 base and J drops 7 bases, and the junction holds 8 bases not matched to any gene. In the case of this clone: What antigen it recognizes has not been identified. Base quality data are lacking; no much larger clone is found one base away.

In Seattle, one collaborating source enrolled patients while the infection was active and tracked those patients longitudinally over the course of disease. The collaborating institutions used their own protocols to collect whole blood in K2EDTA tubes. Collaborator samples were shipped for TCRbeta analysis as frozen whole blood, isolated PBMCs, or DNA extracted from either sample type. TCRbeta CDR3 regions were amplified from genomic DNA by means of the immunoSEQ Assay, a bias-controlled multiplex PCR. For the original study's pipeline: The number of nucleated cells in each sample was estimated from the amplification of reference gene primers within the assay. To quantify the absolute abundance of each unique TCRbeta CDR3 rearrangement, sequence reads were collapsed and filtered. For each sample, productive Simpson clonality was calculated by taking the square root of Simpson's diversity index across productive rearrangements. Entries here come from immuneACCESS through TCRdb and include only in-frame sequences with V and J called. Some clones fail to appear in such tables; in the studies checked, an unresolved V gene covers under half of the shortfall, and the cause of the remainder is unknown. V and J calls and clone size come straight from that table; D and trimming were deduced from the DNA. Recorded for this sample are roughly 250,000 clones; approximately 91% of them occurred a single time. The ten largest clones add up to roughly 2.7% of the sample.

Sequenced sample: peripheral blood. The TCR comes from a person aged 18 to 35 with COVID-19, enrolled during active disease. Recombination linked TRBV2 to TRBJ1-2, with 8 bases matching TRBD1. The CDR3 is CASSEDPGGQSGYTF. The nucleotides read TGTGCCAGCAGTGAAGATCCAGGGGGCCAGTCTGGCTACACCTTC.